These 23 T cell receptor beta chains share one sample of origin, sequenced in a study of cytomegalovirus exposure and HLA in healthy donors. This PCR relied on a set of 60 Vbeta primers and 13 Jbeta primers. Assay used: immunoSEQ multiplex PCR; TCRdb lists only in-frame clones, some missing. The table lists 130,000 to 150,000 clones, 78% of them singletons. Sequences were obtained from PBMCs. Receptors originate from a female donor in good health and CMV-seronegative.

The gene calls are TRBV7-9 and TRBJ2-7, with TRBD2 identical over 10 bases. After removal of 8 bases from V and 2 bases from J, the junction contained 3 bases not matched to a gene. The CDR3 loop spans 13 amino acids. Per germline, CDR1 SEHNR and CDR2 FQNEAQ (reference sequence). In DNA, the CDR3 is TGTGCCAGCGGGACTAGCGCGACCTACGAGCAGTACTTC. Amino acid sequence: CASGTSATYEQYF.

This clone was found once. This chain connects TRBV11-1 to TRBJ1-5; D is unclear. CDR1 is SGHAT, CDR2 FQDESV, per germline (reference sequence). V lost 1 base, J lost 1 base, and 14 bases lay in between. The CDR3 has 17 amino acids. As DNA, the CDR3 is TGTGCCAGCAGCTTAGGTCGAGCGGTCACCAGCAATCAGCCCCAGCATTTT. Residues: CASSLGRAVTSNQPQHF. Full variable domain (rest looked up from reference TRBV11-1 and TRBJ1-5): EAEVAQSPRYKITEKSQAVAFWCDPISGHATLYWYRQILGQGPELLVQFQDESVVDDSQLPKDRFSAERLKGVDSTLKIQPAELGDSAMYLCASSLGRAVTSNQPQHFGDGTRLSIL.

This sequence joins TRBV10-3 and TRBJ1-1, with a weak D call TRBD1 (5 bases). The CDR3 spans 17 residues. The germline V and J ends were trimmed by 10 bases and 4 bases, with 28 bases remaining between them. CDR1 and CDR2 (germline): ENHRY, SYGVKD. CDR3: CATRSFGRGRAVTEAFF. CDR3 bases: TGTGCCACTCGCAGCTTCGGGCGAGGCAGGGCAGTCACTGAAGCTTTCTTT.

This clone was detected once. CDR3 DNA: TGTGCCAGCAGTGACCCCCGGACAGGGGTTCCCTATGGCTACACCTTC. Protein: CASSDPRTGVPYGYTF. J is TRBJ1-2 and V is TRBV2; TRBD1 aligns across 9 bases. Germline CDR1 reads SNHLY; CDR2 reads FYNNEI. V dropped 3 bases and J dropped 4; count of bases not matched to a gene: 9. This CDR3 region has 16 residues.

The rearrangement uses TRBV5-1 and TRBJ2-3; 13 nucleotides match TRBD2. The length of the CDR3 is 15 residues. V shed 1 base, J shed 5 bases, and the junction held 1 base outside the gene matches. Germline CDR1 SGHRS, CDR2 YFSETQ. In DNA form, the CDR3 reads TGCGCCAGCAGCTTGAGACTAGCGGGAGGAGATACGCAGTATTTT. Translating it yields CASSLRLAGGDTQYF.

The V and J genes are TRBV30 and TRBJ2-4; 10 nucleotides match TRBD2. CDR3 length: 16 amino acids. The germline V gene has CDR1 GTSNPN and CDR2 SVGIG (reference sequence). The V segment lost 3 bases and the J segment 1 base; nucleotides outside the gene matches: 6. The CDR3 region has the DNA TGTGCCTGGAGCTTTAGCGGGGGGTTGGCCAAAAACATTCAGTACTTC. It encodes CAWSFSGGLAKNIQYF. Looking up the rest from reference TRBV30 and TRBJ2-4 gives the full variable domain: SQTIHQWPATLVQPVGSPLSLECTVEGTSNPNLYWYRQAAGRGLQLLFYSVGIGQISSEVPQNLSASRPQDRQFILSSKKLLLSDSGFYLCAWSFSGGLAKNIQYFGAGTRLSVL.

This sequence joins TRBV7-6 and TRBJ2-3; 7 nucleotides agree with TRBD2. CDR3 length equals 17 residues. Germline CDR1 SGHVS, CDR2 FNYEAQ. With V trimmed by 4 bases and J by 0 bases, 10 bases remained unmatched. The DNA for the CDR3 is TGTGCCAGCAGCTCCGGCCTGGGGAGGGCTAGCACAGATACGCAGTATTTT. Protein sequence: CASSSGLGRASTDTQYF.

CDR3 region: CASSFSFSYEQYF. The CDR3 nucleotides are TGTGCCAGCAGTTTTTCGTTTTCCTACGAGCAGTACTTC. The chain joins TRBV28 to TRBJ2-7; D remains ambiguous. The CDR3 is made up of 13 amino acids. Trimming removed 3 bases at V and 1 base at J, with 7 bases between. Germline CDR1 is MDHEN and CDR2 is SYDVKM.

The chain uses TRBV11-2 and TRBJ2-4; TRBD1 matches 7 bases. Trimming removed 5 bases from V and 0 bases from J; junction bases left unmatched: 7. CDR1 is SGHAT and CDR2 is FQNNGV in the germline V gene. CDR3 length: 16 residues. This CDR3 is CASSLTGVGAKNIQYF. The DNA of the CDR3 is TGTGCCAGCAGCCTAACAGGGGTCGGAGCCAAAAACATTCAGTACTTC.

The CDR3 loop is CASSSTGDPERTQHF. CDR3 DNA: TGTGCCAGCAGCTCGACAGGGGACCCTGAACGGACCCAGCATTTT. The chain recombines TRBV7-2 with TRBJ1-5; TRBD1 aligns across 8 bases. Trimming cost V 4 bases and J 11 bases; bases outside gene matches: 13. Germline loops: CDR1 SGHTA, CDR2 FQGNSA. CDR3 length equals 15 residues.

The chain is built from TRBV7-8 and TRBJ2-2; D may be TRBD2 (7 bases). CDR3 size: 15 residues. The V gene's germline CDR1 is SGHVS and CDR2 FQNEAQ. The V gene lost 3 bases and the J gene lost 5 bases, with 13 bases spanning the gap. The chain's CDR3 is CASSLGGARTGELFF. The CDR3 DNA reads TGTGCCAGCAGCTTGGGGGGGGCGCGGACCGGGGAGCTGTTTTTT.

V and J are TRBV30 and TRBJ1-2; D might be TRBD1 (6 bases). Trimming shortened V by 2 bases and J by 7 bases, and 17 bases separated the two germline ends. CDR3 length: 14 amino acids. Germline CDR1 GTSNPN, CDR2 SVGIG (reference sequence). The CDR3 protein is CAWSRQARGGGYTF. The CDR3 DNA reads TGTGCCTGGAGTCGCCAGGCCCGAGGGGGTGGCTACACCTTC.

The rearrangement uses TRBV9 and TRBJ2-1, with 7 bases matching TRBD2. From germline, CDR1 is SGDLS and CDR2 YYNGEE. V was clipped by 2 bases and J by 5 bases; unmatched bases: 10. The CDR3 covers 16 residues. CDR3 in DNA: TGTGCCAGCAGCGTCGGTTGGGGGGGTTCACACAATGAGCAGTTCTTC. Its translation: CASSVGWGGSHNEQFF.

This clone was counted between two and nine times. The J gene is TRBJ1-5, the V gene TRBV6-1; D perhaps matches TRBD1 (5 bases). The CDR3 is made up of 13 amino acids. Germline values: CDR1 MNHNS, CDR2 SASEGT. V was cut by 2 bases and J by 7 bases, with 9 bases left in between. The DNA for the CDR3 is TGTGCCAGCAGTGAACGGGGGACCCAGCCCCAGCATTTT. It encodes CASSERGTQPQHF.

The chain recombines TRBV1 with TRBJ2-5; the D segment call TRBD1 is taken from the table without a DNA check. TRBV1 constitutes a pseudogene. The CDR3 totals 14 residues. The CDR3 protein is CTSSHGQSEETQYF. The CDR3 nucleotides are TGCACCAGCAGCCATGGACAGTCTGAAGAGACCCAGTACTTC.

The chain couples TRBV27 to TRBJ1-2; TRBD1 is a possible D gene (5 bases). Germline loops: CDR1 MNHEY, CDR2 SMNVEV (reference sequence). The CDR3 covers 15 residues. V was shortened by 2 bases and J by 8 bases, with 18 bases between the two germline ends. The CDR3 DNA sequence: TGTGCCAGCAGTTTAGGACAATGGGTGCTTGGAGGCTACACCTTC. Protein product: CASSLGQWVLGGYTF.

The chain uses TRBV6-1 and TRBJ1-2; TRBD1 matches at 10 bases. Trimming at V came to 5 bases and at J to 9 bases, leaving 9 bases not matched to a gene. This CDR3 region has 14 residues. Germline V gene lookup returns CDR1 MNHNS and CDR2 SASEGT. The CDR3 bases are TGTGCCAGCAGTTGGACAGGGGGATTAAGTAGCTACACCTTC. The encoded protein is CASSWTGGLSSYTF.

This clone was counted once. V is TRBV4-1 and J is TRBJ1-2; tentative D call: TRBD1 (5 bases). V was cut by 0 bases and J by 3 bases, with 14 bases left in between. The length of the CDR3 is 16 residues. Per the germline V gene, CDR1 is MGHRA and CDR2 is YSYEKL. As DNA, the CDR3 is TGCGCCAGCAGCCAAGAGTTCCCACGGGGGGACTATGGCTACACCTTC. It is translated as CASSQEFPRGDYGYTF.

This clone was seen just once. V is TRBV10-3 and J is TRBJ1-3, with 7 bases fitting TRBD1. The J segment lost 2 bases and the V segment lost 6 bases, leaving 1 base of the junction unmatched. CDR3 size: 13 residues. Germline CDR1 ENHRY, CDR2 SYGVKD. CDR3 bases: TGTGCCATCAGAGACAGGGCTGGAAACACCATATATTTT. This encodes CAIRDRAGNTIYF.

The chain links TRBV5-4 to TRBJ1-1; D remains ambiguous. The germline V gene encodes CDR1 SGHNT and CDR2 YYREEE (reference sequence). The CDR3 sequence is 15 residues long. V gave up 0 bases and J gave up 0 bases, with 9 bases separating them. The DNA of the CDR3 is TGTGCCAGCAGCTTGGGGAGGGTTATGAACACTGAAGCTTTCTTT. Translation gives CASSLGRVMNTEAFF.

The chain has TRBV9 and TRBJ2-3, with 7 bases fitting TRBD2. This CDR3 has 16 residues. Germline CDR1 reads SGDLS; CDR2 reads YYNGEE. After removal of 0 bases from V and 1 base from J, the junction contained 5 bases not matched to a gene. The CDR3 bases are TGTGCCAGCAGCGTAGCTGCGGGAGCTCGCACAGATACGCAGTATTTT. This gives the protein CASSVAAGARTDTQYF.

The chain employs TRBV7-9 and TRBJ2-1, with D perhaps TRBD1 (6 bases). Trimming removed 6 bases at V and 8 bases at J, with 8 bases between. The CDR3 is 11 residues long. Germline CDR1 is SEHNR and CDR2 is FQNEAQ (reference sequence). The CDR3 is CASSQGYEQFF. The CDR3 region has the DNA TGTGCCAGCAGTCAGGGGTATGAGCAGTTCTTC. Full variable domain (outside the CDR3, taken from reference TRBV7-9 and TRBJ2-1): DTGVSQNPRHKITKRGQNVTFRCDPISEHNRLYWYRQTLGQGPEFLTYFQNEAQLEKSRLLSDRFSAERPKGSFSTLEIQRTEQGDSAMYLCASSQGYEQFFGPGTRLTVL.

This clone has more than one count but fewer than ten. CDR3 in amino acids: CASSEAGGSWSDEQYF. The CDR3, as DNA: TGTGCCAGCAGTGAAGCAGGAGGAAGTTGGTCTGACGAGCAGTACTTC. The genes are TRBV6-1 and TRBJ2-7, with a possible D match to TRBD2 (5 bases). The CDR3 spans 16 residues. CDR1 is MNHNS and CDR2 is SASEGT in the germline V gene. V lost 0 bases and J 5 bases, leaving 17 bases between the germline ends.